Detailed here is one TCR beta chain. Antigen: not known. This sample stems from a study of cytomegalovirus exposure and HLA in healthy donors. Findings and caveats of the study: By a later analysis, the bulk of CMV-associated TCR beta chains appeared HLA-restricted. Solely CMV serostatus was available to characterize immune exposure. The authors assumed roughly uniform sequencing depth across donors for presence/absence analyses. Reports state that TCR beta sequences accurately predicted most subjects' HLA-A and HLA-B alleles.

Primers included in the PCR were 60 Vbeta and 13 Jbeta primers. Data came from immunoSEQ multiplex PCR; TCRdb stores just in-frame clones and leaves some out. The data show fewer than 200,000 clones, 82% seen once. The CDR3 totals 15 residues. Unmatched junction bases numbered 9, after V lost 3 bases and J lost 4 bases. The germline gives CDR1 SGDLS, CDR2 YYNGEE. The specimen sequenced was PBMCs. This chain connects TRBV9 to TRBJ2-5; 7 nucleotides agree with TRBD2. The sequence was obtained from a girl between 5 and 17 years old in good health and CMV-seropositive. The CDR3 loop is CASSAQELALETQYF. In DNA form, the CDR3 reads TGTGCCAGCAGCGCCCAGGAACTAGCGCTAGAGACCCAGTACTTC.